This is a list of T cell receptor beta chains from one sample in a study of shared clonotypes between healthy human individuals. TCRdb's copy holds only in-frame clones and misses some; the assay was immunoSEQ multiplex PCR. The sample consists of approximately 740,000 clones, approximately 92% of them appearing once. The sequencing input was naive CD8+ T cells sorted from blood. The source of these receptors is a man younger than 40 in good health. CDR3s include the opening cysteine and the closing phenylalanine or tryptophan. D genes are given only for firm matches. Size tells how often a clone was seen (once, few, many) or the class of an expanded clone, and some rows leave it out.

v_gene	d_gene	j_gene	abundance	CDR3nt	CDR3aa
TRBV27	TRBD1	TRBJ1-1	once	TGTGCCAGCTCCCTCCTTGGGTCACAGGGGGTCACTGAAGCTTTCTTT	CASSLLGSQGVTEAFF
TRBV10-2	.	TRBJ1-3	.	TGCGCCAGCAGTGTGTCAGCCGGCTCTGGAAACACCATATATTTT	CASSVSAGSGNTIYF
TRBV7-6	.	TRBJ1-1	once	TGTGCCAGCAGCTTAGCGCTGGGGCTGAACACTGAAGCTTTCTTT	CASSLALGLNTEAFF
TRBV10-3	.	TRBJ1-1	.	TGTGCCATCAGTGCGGGCACTGAAGCTTTCTTT	CAISAGTEAFF
TRBV29-1	.	TRBJ2-3	.	TGCAGCGTTTTCGGGACTTGGACAGATACGCAGTATTTT	CSVFGTWTDTQYF
TRBV10-3	TRBD2	TRBJ2-5	once	TGTGCCCACGGGGGAGGGGCTGGGGAGACCCAGTACTTC	CAHGGGAGETQYF
TRBV4-2	TRBD2	TRBJ2-1	.	TGTGCCAGCAGCCAAGAACTAGCGGGAGTTACTGAGCAGTTCTTC	CASSQELAGVTEQFF
TRBV9	TRBD2	TRBJ2-1	.	TGTGCCAGCAGCGTAGGTCTAGCGGGAACCCTCAATGAGCAGTTCTTC	CASSVGLAGTLNEQFF
TRBV28	.	TRBJ2-7	.	TGTGCCAGCAGTCCCCCCCCGGCGTCCTACGAGCAGTACTTC	CASSPPPASYEQYF
TRBV10-3	TRBD2	TRBJ2-7	once	TGTGCCATCAGTGAGTCAGCGGGAGGAATCGAGCAGTACTTC	CAISESAGGIEQYF
TRBV28	.	TRBJ1-5	once	TGTGCCAGCAAGCAGAGGGCACTCTATAGCAATCAGCCCCAGCATTTT	CASKQRALYSNQPQHF
TRBV19	TRBD2	TRBJ2-1	once	TGTGCCAGTAGCACGAGGGGACCGTCGGGGGGTACGGTGGGCTCCTACAATGAGCAGTTCTTC	CASSTRGPSGGTVGSYNEQFF
TRBV7-3	TRBD2	TRBJ2-2	.	TGTGCCAGCAGCTCCGGACTAGCGGGAGGAGACACCGGGGAGCTGTTTTTT	CASSSGLAGGDTGELFF
TRBV11-2	.	TRBJ2-1	.	TGTGCCAGCAGCTTAGGGACCAATGAGCAGTTCTTC	CASSLGTNEQFF
TRBV7-8	.	TRBJ2-2	.	TGTGCCAGCAGCCCGAGGCCCCGTTACCAGGCCGGGGAGCTGTTTTTT	CASSPRPRYQAGELFF
TRBV5-4	.	TRBJ2-3	.	TGTGCCAGCAGCGGGACGTACACTAGCACAGATACGCAGTATTTT	CASSGTYTSTDTQYF
TRBV7-9	TRBD1	TRBJ1-4	.	TGTGCCAGCAGCCATCAGGGGGATAATGAAAAACTGTTTTTT	CASSHQGDNEKLFF
TRBV28	TRBD2	TRBJ2-3	.	TGTGCCAGCAGGGAATATAGCGGGGGCACAGATACGCAGTATTTT	CASREYSGGTDTQYF
TRBV14	.	TRBJ2-5	.	TGTGCCAGCAGCCAAGCCAACCAAGAGACCCAGTACTTC	CASSQANQETQYF
TRBV11-2	.	TRBJ2-7	.	TGTGCCAGCAGCTTGGGCAGGGGATTCGGGGAGCAGTACTTC	CASSLGRGFGEQYF
TRBV5-1	TRBD1	TRBJ2-7	.	TGCGCCAGCAGCTTTGGGGACAGGGGGCATGGCGAGCAGTACTTC	CASSFGDRGHGEQYF
TRBV27	TRBD1	TRBJ2-5	.	TGTGCCAGCAGCACCAGGACAGGTGGAGAAGAGACCCAGTACTTC	CASSTRTGGEETQYF
TRBV4-1	TRBD1	TRBJ1-1	.	TGCGCCAGCAGCCAACCACCACAGGACAGGGCGAACACTGAAGCTTTCTTT	CASSQPPQDRANTEAFF
TRBV6-4	.	TRBJ1-1	.	TGTGCCAGCAGTGACCACCCCGGGGGGACCACTGAAGCTTTCTTT	CASSDHPGGTTEAFF
TRBV27	.	TRBJ2-7	.	TGTGCCAGCAGTTTTACTAGCTCGGGGTACGAGCAGTACTTC	CASSFTSSGYEQYF
TRBV7-9	.	TRBJ1-2	few	TGTGCCAGCAGCTTAGGAGGTTATGGCTACACCTTC	CASSLGGYGYTF
TRBV10-3	.	TRBJ2-7	.	TGTGCCATCAGTGAGTCGAGAGGGGCCCAGGACCCCTACGAGCAGTACTTC	CAISESRGAQDPYEQYF
TRBV9	.	TRBJ2-6	once	TGTGCCAGCAGCGTAGAGGTCACAGCCCACTCTGGGGCCAACGTCCTGACTTTC	CASSVEVTAHSGANVLTF
TRBV19	.	TRBJ2-1	few	TGTGCCAGTGTGGACAGTATGAACTACAATGAGCAGTTCTTC	CASVDSMNYNEQFF
TRBV28	TRBD2	TRBJ2-3	.	TGTGCCACCATCGGACTAGTGGACCCAGATACGCAGTATTTT	CATIGLVDPDTQYF
TRBV6-4	.	TRBJ1-1	few	TGTGCCAGCAGTGACTCGGGCAGCACAGCTACGGCTTTCTTT	CASSDSGSTATAFF
TRBV10-2	.	TRBJ1-1	once	TGCGCCAGCAGGGCCCCCCACGAGGAGGAGCTCGGGAACACTGAAGCTTTCTTT	CASRAPHEEELGNTEAFF
TRBV7-2	.	TRBJ2-7	.	TGTGCCAGCAGCTTAGTGGACTCCAATTCCTACGAGCAGTACTTC	CASSLVDSNSYEQYF
TRBV2	TRBD2	TRBJ2-1	few	TGTGCCAGCAGTGTCTGGACTAGCGGGAACTCCTACAATGAGCAGTTCTTC	CASSVWTSGNSYNEQFF
TRBV4-1	TRBD1	TRBJ2-1	.	TGCGCCAGCAGCCAAGAGTGGACAGGGTGGCATGAGCAGTTCTTC	CASSQEWTGWHEQFF
TRBV28	TRBD2	TRBJ2-7	.	TGTGCCAGCAGTCCTCTTCGGGAGGCTCCATCCTACGAGCAGTACTTC	CASSPLREAPSYEQYF
TRBV28	.	TRBJ2-1	.	TGTGCCAGCAGTTTTCGCAAACTTAGTTCCGAGCAGTTCTTC	CASSFRKLSSEQFF
TRBV28	.	TRBJ2-3	.	TGTGCCAGCACCCCCGGGCCAGATACGCAGTATTTT	CASTPGPDTQYF